This record concerns one TCR beta chain sequence. The clone's antigen remains unknown. Base qualities were left out, and no much larger clone turns up one base away. The CDR3 runs 14 amino acids, cysteine and phenylalanine included. The only DNA kept is the CDR3, 42 bases in frame from the first base. Sequences SGHVS (CDR1) and FQNEAQ (CDR2) are obtained from the germline V gene. The junction shows trimming of 7 bases on V and 7 bases on J, and the gene matches do not reach 10 bases of it. These data belong to a study of cytomegalovirus exposure and HLA in healthy donors (dated by TCRdb to the late 2010s). Describing the broader study: In an earlier analysis of 550 to 750 of the donors, about 270 Gb of sequence data and 90 million to 120 million unique TCR beta sequences from roughly 200 million T cells were reported. Around 320 gigabases of sequencing data and tens of millions of unique TCR sequences were included in an early release covering several hundred HLA-typed donors. Of the roughly 390 genotyped donors, 81% were placed in the genetic ancestry cluster associated with self-reported Caucasian donors. The study aimed to test whether cataloging public T cell receptors could reveal signatures of past pathogen exposure. The study used immunosequencing to profile the T cell repertoires of 666 subjects and linked those repertoires to cytomegalovirus serostatus. Along with the 666-subject first cohort, a separate validation cohort of over a hundred different subjects was used. To predict cytomegalovirus infection status, the study combined high-throughput TCR immunosequencing, statistical association of individual TCRs with disease status, and machine learning. To study patterns of TCR occurrence, a later analysis re-analyzed previously published TCR beta repertoires from 550 to 800 donors and added high-resolution HLA genotyping. Rather than using new phenotypic data, the later analysis identified candidate immune exposures from TCR beta sequences and from how often those sequences occurred across donors. To decide whether each TCR beta V gene segment behaved as functional or pseudogenic, an earlier analysis of approximately 590 of the donors relied on high-throughput TCR beta sequencing. Donor age, sex, ethnicity and CMV serostatus were collected together with the repertoire data. Genome-wide SNP genotypes for about 65% of the roughly 670 donors were used in a later genetic analysis, which treated that subset as a discovery cohort. All discovery cohort repertoires had been generated on a single sequencing platform. HLA typing included class I and class II loci at four-digit resolution. Typing coverage differed by locus: A, B, C, DRB1 and DQB1 were typed in roughly 620-630 donors, DQA1 in about 550, DPA1 in some 600, and DPB1 in roughly 470. Because of strong linkage in the cohort, a handful of DR-DQ haplotypes were treated as single units for association and clustering. Among some 410 genotyped donors of the cohort, an average of about 220,000 unique TCR beta nucleotide sequences was sequenced per donor, of which 15% to 20% were non-productive.

In total, fewer than 750 healthy bone marrow donors made up the cohort. All cohort members were sampled while nominally healthy, although unrecorded immune exposures were likely present. The donor was CMV seropositive and belonged to the group of 250 to 350 seropositive cohort members. Every donor gave a peripheral blood sample, and the peripheral blood mononuclear cells from that sample were used for TCR beta sequencing. The Qiagen DNeasy Blood Extraction Kit was used to extract genomic DNA from the blood cell samples. The library was prepared using the immunoSEQ multiplex PCR assay. For the multiplex PCR, a mixture combining 60 forward primers for TCR Vbeta segments and 13 reverse primers for TCR Jbeta segments was used. The CDR3 region of rearranged TCR beta genes was amplified from genomic DNA with a multiplex PCR assay. Amplified TCR beta libraries were sequenced as 87-base-pair reads on the Illumina HiSeq System. For the original study's pipeline: Across the roughly 700 repertoires, a later analysis counted tens of millions of unique TCR beta chains, 9 million to 14 million of which were shared by at least two donors. Raw reads were error-corrected and collapsed into unique sequences with a nearest-neighbor algorithm that merged closely related sequences to remove PCR and sequencing errors. CDR3 sequences were aligned to IMGT reference sequences to assign V, D and J gene segments. For a sequence to be retained, at least a six-nucleotide match to both a V gene segment and a J gene segment was required. A rearrangement was called productive if the CDR3 had no stop codons and remained in frame with V and J, and every other rearrangement was called non-productive. CDR3 was defined by IMGT convention, running from the second conserved V-encoded cysteine to the conserved J-encoded phenylalanine. Sequences without an unambiguous match to a single V gene segment were excluded from the earlier analysis of several hundred of the donors. An earlier analysis of roughly 590 of the donors called V segments functional above 56.7% productive rearrangements and segregating when the between-donor standard deviation exceeded 5%. To diagnose cytomegalovirus status from the catalog of TCR beta chain sequences, a statistical classification framework was built. V and J gene assignment, in a later analysis, came from comparing TCR nucleotide sequences with IMGT/GENE-DB human TR gene sequences. Using the TCRdist pipeline, a later analysis assigned CDR3 sequences along with most-parsimonious VDJ recombination scenarios. A later analysis defined each TCR beta chain by its CDR3 amino acid sequence plus V-gene family, and excluded reads lacking a unique V-gene family. To address suspected cross-contamination and a sequencing artifact, a later analysis removed 450 to 700 highly shared, low-generation-probability nucleotide sequences. For each public chain, a later analysis derived a clonal expansion index from normalized ranks of inferred template counts within each repertoire. In a later analysis, generation probabilities were computed with a VDJ recombination model fitted to out-of-frame rearrangements, and the resulting probabilities were checked against IGoR. In a later analysis, hypergeometric tests were used to score TCR-TCR, TCR-HLA and TCR-CMV co-occurrence, with a repertoire-size bias correction applied to TCR pairs. To estimate false discovery rates, a later analysis permuted the HLA or CMV assignments 20 times. In a later analysis, co-occurring TCRs were grouped using DBSCAN, and TCRdist sequence similarity was added for clustering within HLA-allele-positive subsets. Repertoires with fewer than 30,000 or more than 120,000 public chains were left out of co-occurrence clustering, as were a few repertoires with anomalous nucleotide sharing. Held by TCRdb, this immuneACCESS table contains in-frame sequences only and omits some clones. Under half of the omission traces to an unresolved V gene where checked; the cause of the rest is unknown. V, J and clone size were drawn from that table, and D and trimming were deduced from the DNA. The sample table lists under 200,000 clones, about an eighth of them with a count of one. The ten largest account for 7.8% of the sample.

Here is what the overall study found, with its caveats: In an earlier analysis of approximately 590 of the donors, most TCR beta V segments appeared in productive rearrangements about 87% or about 30% of the time, broadly matching IMGT annotations. Immune exposure information for the cohort was limited to CMV serostatus. The study gave a list of more than 150 TCR beta chains associated with cytomegalovirus. V-gene and J-gene trimming of TCR beta chains was associated with a missense DCLRE1C variant in a later genetic analysis, and the association was replicated in an independent cohort. Compared with equally common non-associated chains, HLA-associated TCR beta chains in a later analysis were more clonally expanded and had lower generation probabilities. HLA typing was unavailable for some donors at each locus, so association tests used only the typed subset. The authors suggested that the approach could potentially be extended to other disease states and immunological phenotypes. Some IMGT-functional V segments, including TRBV6-2 and TRBV6-3, could not be told apart with the 87-base-pair reads, so those segments were excluded. A group of highly shared sequence variants was considered likely to be a technical artifact of the sequencing pipeline. According to a later analysis, most CMV-associated TCR beta chains appeared to be HLA-restricted, and the HLA associations seemed to be driven largely by CMV exposure. Linkage disequilibrium might explain the correlated functional status among segregating V segments, but an unknown experimental factor could not be ruled out. Because counts were too low, around 17 rarely observed V segments, including chromosome 9 orphons, were left out of the earlier analysis of some 640 of the donors. A further reported finding was that TCR beta sequences accurately predicted the HLA-A and HLA-B alleles for most subjects in the first cohort. Several of the top co-occurrence clusters appeared to be linked to parvovirus B19, influenza, CMV and Epstein-Barr virus, according to a later analysis. In vitro tests confirmed that a few of the cytomegalovirus-associated TCR beta chains recognize cytomegalovirus antigens. A later analysis associated 15,000 to 20,000 TCR beta sequences with specific HLA alleles at a false discovery rate of 0.05. The classifier was reported to diagnose cytomegalovirus status with high specificity and sensitivity in both the original and validation cohorts. Strong co-occurrence of HLA alleles, especially DR and DQ, made assigning TCR associations to individual alleles difficult. The presence/absence analyses assumed that sequencing depth was roughly uniform across donors, and that assumption may not be true. Across donors, most TCR sequences were observed very rarely, whereas some public TCRs were present in many individuals. In a later analysis, TCR association rates were found to vary across HLA loci, with the most associated TCRs seen for DRB1 alleles and the fewest for HLA-C alleles. This cohort had only TCR beta chains sequenced, and the lack of alpha or paired-chain data limited which features could be detected. A later genetic analysis reported fewer N-insertions in productive TCRs among donors in an Asian-associated ancestry cluster than the roughly 650-donor mean.

The specimen sequenced was PBMCs. The receptor's source is a man in his forties or fifties in good health and CMV-seropositive. This chain is built from TRBV7-8 and TRBJ1-2; TRBD1 lines up with 9 middle nucleotides. CDR3 sequence: CASTYDRGWGGYTF. The nucleotides read TGTGCCAGCACCTACGACAGGGGGTGGGGTGGCTACACCTTC. Full variable domain (CDR3 extended with the reference TRBV7-8 and TRBJ1-2 proteins): GAGVSQSPRYKVAKRGQDVALRCDPISGHVSLFWYQQALGQGPEFLTYFQNEAQLDKSGLPSDRFFAERPEGSVSTLKIQRTQQEDSAVYLCASTYDRGWGGYTFGSGTRLTVV.